The 20 T cell receptor beta chains below all came from one sample that was sequenced in a study of blood T cell repertoires in COVID-19. This table comes from immunoSEQ multiplex PCR, and its TCRdb copy is limited to in-frame clones, with some not included. The table records 63,000 or so clones, approximately 86% of them present only once. The source material was peripheral blood. The receptors originated from a man between 65 and 80 years old with active COVID-19.

The chain couples TRBV6-2 or TRBV6-3 to TRBJ1-2; possibly TRBD1 for D (6 bases). Germline V CDR1 and CDR2: MNHEY, SVGEGT. This CDR3 contains 14 residues. Between the trimmed V and J ends, which lost 2 bases and 9 bases, there was a span of 16 bases. The CDR3 protein is CASSYPQGPESYTF. The CDR3 nucleotides are TGTGCCAGCAGTTACCCACAGGGCCCAGAAAGCTACACCTTC.

The V gene is TRBV4-3, the J gene TRBJ2-7; possibly TRBD2 for D (6 bases). Germline CDR1 LGHNA, CDR2 YSLEER. The CDR3 is 13 residues long. V dropped 0 bases and J dropped 6 bases, with 9 bases sitting between them. CDR3 DNA sequence: TGCGCCAGCAGCCAAGAGCCCGGGGGCGAGCAGTACTTC. It encodes CASSQEPGGEQYF.

V usage is TRBV19 and J usage is TRBJ2-1, with D uncertain. Germline-derived CDR1 and CDR2 are LNHDA and SQIVND (reference sequence). Trimming removed 5 bases from V and 3 bases from J, with 8 bases in between. This CDR3 has 13 residues. CDR3 in amino acids: CASSAHYYNEQFF. The CDR3 DNA reads as TGTGCCAGTAGTGCTCACTACTACAATGAGCAGTTCTTC.

A few counts support this clone. V gene TRBV5-4 combines with J gene TRBJ2-5, with 16 bases that match TRBD2. The CDR3 loop spans 17 amino acids. Looked up from germline, CDR1 is SGHNT and CDR2 is YYREEE (reference sequence). V lost 4 bases and J lost 1; bases outside the gene matches: 4. The CDR3 DNA reads TGTGCCAGCAGCCGCGGGACTAGCGGGAGGGGCCAAGAGACCCAGTACTTC. As protein: CASSRGTSGRGQETQYF.

The chain has TRBV7-6 and TRBJ2-2; 14 bases are shared with TRBD2. Germline V CDR1 and CDR2: SGHVS, FNYEAQ. The CDR3 sequence is 17 residues long. V shed 5 bases and J 7 bases; nucleotides not matched to a gene: 9. The CDR3 DNA is TGTGCCAGCAGCCCCCGCCCGGGACTAGCGGGGGACGGGGAGCTGTTTTTT. This encodes CASSPRPGLAGDGELFF.

This clone was picked up a small number of times. The chain couples TRBV2 to TRBJ2-3; 9 nucleotides agree with TRBD2. CDR1 is SNHLY, CDR2 FYNNEI, per germline. The CDR3 length is 13 residues. The V and J ends lost 10 bases and 4 bases, in that order; junction bases with no gene match: 6. The CDR3 spells CATRGLAPDTQYF. CDR3 nucleotide sequence: TGTGCCACCAGGGGACTAGCTCCAGATACGCAGTATTTT. Full variable domain (remainder filled in from reference TRBV2 and TRBJ2-3): EPEVTQTPSHQVTQMGQEVILRCVPISNHLYFYWYRQILGQKVEFLVSFYNNEISEKSEIFDDQFSVERPDGSNFTLKIRSTKLEDSAMYFCATRGLAPDTQYFGPGTRLTVL.

This rearrangement joins TRBV28 to TRBJ2-5, with TRBD1 matching over 12 bases. V was clipped by 6 bases and J by 6 bases; unmatched bases: 8. CDR1 and CDR2 (germline): MDHEN, SYDVKM. There are 15 residues in the CDR3. The CDR3 nucleotides are TGTGCCAGCAGCCTTCCGGGACAGGGGGCGAAGACCCAGTACTTC. Amino acid sequence: CASSLPGQGAKTQYF.

The chain couples TRBV24-1 to TRBJ2-1, with 11 bases matching TRBD2. Germline V lookup: CDR1 KGHDR, CDR2 SFDVKD. Germline trimming cut 5 bases from V and 12 bases from J; bases unmatched to any gene: 11. The CDR3 is 15 residues long. The CDR3 reads CATSAPGGSGRGQFF. The CDR3 DNA reads as TGTGCCACCAGTGCCCCGGGGGGTAGCGGGAGGGGGCAGTTCTTC.

The chain is built from TRBV7-9 and TRBJ2-3; 7 bases line up with TRBD2. Germline V CDR1 and CDR2: SEHNR, FQNEAQ (reference sequence). The CDR3 runs 13 residues. V trimming: 5 bases; J trimming: 6 bases; junction bases outside the gene matches: 5. The CDR3 DNA follows: TGTGCCAGCAGCCTGGTGGGGGGGGATACGCAGTATTTT. This codes for CASSLVGGDTQYF.

The J gene is TRBJ2-3, the V gene TRBV2; unclear D gene. In germline, CDR1 is SNHLY, CDR2 FYNNEI. Trimming shortened V by 1 base and J by 4 bases, and 6 bases separated the two germline ends. The CDR3 runs 13 residues. CDR3 sequence: CASSEGSADTQYF. In nucleotides, the CDR3 is TGTGCCAGCAGTGAAGGAAGCGCAGATACGCAGTATTTT.

The rearrangement links TRBV3-1 (or the pseudogene TRBV3-2) to TRBJ2-1, with D uncertain. CDR3 length equals 13 residues. Trimming cost V 1 base and J 7 bases, with 8 bases left between them. The germline CDR1 and CDR2 sequences are LGHDT and YNNKEL (reference sequence). The CDR3 sequence is CASSQGLFNEQFF. Written as DNA, the CDR3 is TGTGCCAGCAGCCAAGGACTTTTTAATGAGCAGTTCTTC.

The J gene is TRBJ2-2, the V gene TRBV19; maybe TRBD1 (8 bases). CDR1 is LNHDA and CDR2 is SQIVND in the germline V gene (reference sequence). V gave up 9 bases and J gave up 3 bases, with 17 bases separating them. The length of the CDR3 is 15 residues. DNA for the CDR3: TGTGCCAGCGGGGGGACGACAGGGGACACCGGGGAGCTGTTTTTT. Its translation: CASGGTTGDTGELFF. Supplemented by reference TRBV19 and TRBJ2-2, the full variable domain reads DGGITQSPKYLFRKEGQNVTLSCEQNLNHDAMYWYRQDPGQGLRLIYYSQIVNDFQKGDIAEGYSVSREKKESFPLTVTSAQKNPTAFYLCASGGTTGDTGELFFGEGSRLTVL.

The chain employs TRBV4-1 and TRBJ1-5; tentative D call: TRBD1 (5 bases). CDR1 and CDR2 from the germline V gene are MGHRA and YSYEKL. CDR3 length: 16 amino acids. V dropped 4 bases and J dropped 9 bases, with 22 bases sitting between them. The CDR3 loop is CASSPGTGRAPVPQHF. In nucleotides, the CDR3 is TGCGCCAGCAGCCCAGGGACGGGGAGGGCCCCCGTGCCCCAGCATTTT.

The rearrangement links TRBV5-6 to TRBJ2-2; 8 bases agree with TRBD2. Germline trimming cut 0 bases from V and 4 bases from J; bases unmatched to any gene: 2. CDR1 SGHDT and CDR2 YYEEEE come from the germline V gene. CDR3 length: 15 amino acids. DNA of the CDR3: TGTGCCAGCAGCTTGGGGCTAGCGGGCACCGGGGAGCTGTTTTTT. This translates into CASSLGLAGTGELFF. The entire variable domain, with the rest obtained from reference TRBV5-6 and TRBJ2-2, is as follows: DAGVTQSPTHLIKTRGQQVTLRCSPKSGHDTVSWYQQALGQGPQFIFQYYEEEERQRGNFPDRFSGHQFPNYSSELNVNALLLGDSALYLCASSLGLAGTGELFFGEGSRLTVL.

The chain recombines TRBV7-2 with TRBJ1-3; 8 bases are a match to TRBD1. The germline V gene encodes CDR1 SGHTA and CDR2 FQGNSA. With 1 base clipped from V and 9 bases from J, the junction kept 8 bases outside the gene matches. The CDR3 loop spans 15 amino acids. This chain's CDR3 is CASSLGTGGFRTIYF. The CDR3 coding sequence is TGTGCCAGCAGCTTAGGCACAGGGGGTTTCCGCACCATATATTTT.

As concerns this clone: The identical CDR3 is also encoded by other nucleotide sequences in the sample. V gene TRBV19 combines with J gene TRBJ1-1, with D unresolved. CDR1 and CDR2 from the germline V gene are LNHDA and SQIVND (reference sequence). The CDR3 runs to 13 residues. Trimming took 3 bases from V and 1 from J, leaving 6 bases between them. DNA for the CDR3: TGTGCCAGTAGTATTGGCCCGAACACTGAAGCTTTCTTT. It is translated as CASSIGPNTEAFF. Supplemented by reference TRBV19 and TRBJ1-1, the full variable domain reads DGGITQSPKYLFRKEGQNVTLSCEQNLNHDAMYWYRQDPGQGLRLIYYSQIVNDFQKGDIAEGYSVSREKKESFPLTVTSAQKNPTAFYLCASSIGPNTEAFFGQGTRLTVV.

This chain uses TRBV2 with TRBJ1-4; 8 bases map to TRBD1. V shed 7 bases and J 5 bases; nucleotides not matched to a gene: 9. In germline, CDR1 is SNHLY, CDR2 FYNNEI. The CDR3 sequence is 15 residues long. The CDR3 DNA reads TGTGCCAGCACCCGAGGGACAGGAGAAAATGAAAAACTGTTTTTT. Translating gives CASTRGTGENEKLFF. The full variable domain, in which reference TRBV2 and TRBJ1-4 provide the parts outside the CDR3, is EPEVTQTPSHQVTQMGQEVILRCVPISNHLYFYWYRQILGQKVEFLVSFYNNEISEKSEIFDDQFSVERPDGSNFTLKIRSTKLEDSAMYFCASTRGTGENEKLFFGSGTQLSVL.

The chain links TRBV6-2 or TRBV6-3 to TRBJ1-1; D perhaps matches TRBD1 (6 bases). Germline V gene lookup returns CDR1 MNHEY and CDR2 SVGEGT. CDR3 length: 15 residues. V was trimmed by 6 bases and J by 1 base, leaving 15 bases between them. The DNA of the CDR3 is TGTGCCAGCAGCCCGTCCGGGACACCGAACACTGAAGCTTTCTTT. This gives the protein CASSPSGTPNTEAFF.

This chain uses TRBV24-1 with TRBJ2-7; 9 nucleotides agree with TRBD1. Per the germline V gene, CDR1 is KGHDR and CDR2 is SFDVKD. Trimming removed 4 bases from V and 7 bases from J; junction bases left unmatched: 10. There are 15 residues in the CDR3. The CDR3 protein is CATSDRTGEGWEQYF. The CDR3 nucleotides read TGTGCCACCAGTGACCGGACAGGGGAGGGGTGGGAGCAGTACTTC.

This sequence joins TRBV19 and TRBJ2-5; D may be TRBD2 (6 bases). The germline V gene has CDR1 LNHDA and CDR2 SQIVND (reference sequence). Trimming took off 2 bases at V and 5 bases at J, with 12 bases between the two ends. The CDR3 extends over 14 amino acids. DNA for the CDR3: TGTGCCAGTAGTATAATCGGGGCGGGGGAGACCCAGTACTTC. It is translated as CASSIIGAGETQYF.